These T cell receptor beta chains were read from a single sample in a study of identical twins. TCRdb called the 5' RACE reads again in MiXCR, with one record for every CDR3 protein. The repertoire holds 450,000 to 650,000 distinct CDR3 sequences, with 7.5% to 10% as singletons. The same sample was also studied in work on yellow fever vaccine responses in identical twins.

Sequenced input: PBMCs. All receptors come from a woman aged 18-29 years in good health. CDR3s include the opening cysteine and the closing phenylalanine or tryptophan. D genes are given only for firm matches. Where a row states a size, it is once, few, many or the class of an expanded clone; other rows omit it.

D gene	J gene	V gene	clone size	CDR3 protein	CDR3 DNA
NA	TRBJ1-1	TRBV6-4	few	CASRYTGRTEAFF	TGTGCCAGCAGATACACAGGGAGGACTGAAGCTTTCTTT
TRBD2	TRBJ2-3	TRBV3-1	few	CASSQDRGSGDTDTQYF	TGTGCCAGCAGCCAAGATCGAGGTAGCGGGGACACAGATACGCAGTATTTT
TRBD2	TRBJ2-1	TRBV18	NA	CASSPGLVNEQFF	TGTGCCAGCTCCCCCGGACTAGTCAATGAGCAGTTCTTC
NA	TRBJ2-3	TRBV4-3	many	CASSPRTVGTDTQYF	TGCGCCAGCAGCCCGCGGACAGTTGGCACAGATACGCAGTATTTT
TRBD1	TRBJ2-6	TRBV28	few	CASSLMGQGLSGANVLTF	TGTGCCAGCAGTTTAATGGGACAGGGACTCTCTGGGGCCAACGTCCTGACTTTC
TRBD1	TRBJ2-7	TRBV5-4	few	CASSPGQVPYEQYF	TGTGCCAGCAGCCCTGGACAGGTGCCCTACGAGCAGTACTTC
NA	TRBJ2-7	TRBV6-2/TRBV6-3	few	CASRGTSQGGYEQYF	TGTGCCAGCAGAGGGACCTCACAGGGCGGTTACGAGCAGTACTTC
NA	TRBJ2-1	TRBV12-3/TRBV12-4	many	CASSLIRGSLKNEQFF	TGTGCCAGCAGTTTAATTCGGGGGTCGTTGAAAAATGAGCAGTTCTTC
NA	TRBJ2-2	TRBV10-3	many	CAISELQNTGELFF	TGTGCCATCAGTGAGCTTCAAAACACCGGGGAGCTGTTTTTT
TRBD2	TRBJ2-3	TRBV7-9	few	CASSRLATDTQYF	TGTGCCAGCAGCAGACTAGCCACAGATACGCAGTATTTT
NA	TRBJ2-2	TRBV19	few	CASSTRGGTANTGELFF	TGTGCCAGTAGTACTCGAGGGGGGACAGCGAACACCGGGGAGCTGTTTTTT
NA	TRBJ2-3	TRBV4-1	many	CASTSGVGSPHRTQYF	TGCGCCAGCACGTCGGGGGTTGGTTCCCCCCATCGTACGCAGTATTTT
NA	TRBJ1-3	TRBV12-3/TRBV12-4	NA	CASSPRVRSGNTIYF	TGTGCCAGCAGCCCCAGGGTACGCTCTGGAAACACCATATATTTT
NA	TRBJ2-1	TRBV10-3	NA	CAISEQENEQFF	TGTGCCATCAGTGAACAGGAAAATGAGCAGTTCTTC
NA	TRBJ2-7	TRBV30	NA	CAWERVQRMDF	TGTGCCTGGGAGCGGGTACAGCGAATGGACTTC
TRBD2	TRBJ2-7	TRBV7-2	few	CASSLSGSNYEQYF	TGTGCCAGCAGCCTGAGCGGGAGTAACTACGAGCAGTACTTC
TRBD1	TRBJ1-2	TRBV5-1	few	CASSSQTGPRYGYTF	TGCGCCAGCAGCTCCCAGACAGGGCCCCGTTACGGCTACACCTTC
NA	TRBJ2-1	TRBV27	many	CASSTRYNEQFF	TGTGCCAGCAGCACCCGTTACAATGAGCAGTTCTTC
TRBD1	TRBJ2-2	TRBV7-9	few	CASPFRGQGAVGELFF	TGTGCCAGCCCCTTCAGGGGACAGGGGGCTGTCGGGGAGCTGTTTTTT
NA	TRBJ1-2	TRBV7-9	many	CASSLDGAQAANYGYTF	TGTGCCAGCAGCTTAGACGGAGCGCAGGCGGCTAACTATGGCTACACCTTC
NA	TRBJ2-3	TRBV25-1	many	CASREIRDSRTDTQYF	TGTGCCAGCAGAGAAATTCGGGACTCTCGCACAGATACGCAGTATTTT
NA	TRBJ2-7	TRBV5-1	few	CASSRFPDRNNYEQYF	TGCGCCAGCAGCAGATTCCCCGATCGCAATAACTACGAGCAGTACTTC